This TCR beta chain originates from a study of identical twins. Each donor was a healthy Caucasian. The CDR3 totals 14 residues. Germline V gene data show CDR1 as SGHRS and CDR2 as YFSETQ. Trimming removed 0 bases at V and 7 bases at J, with 13 bases between. This clonotype occurred a few times. Unique molecular identifiers were present on the cDNA, which also gained a universal primer site by template switching. MiXCR, run by TCRdb on the 5' RACE reads, gives a single entry per CDR3 protein. The data hold 550,000 to 700,000 distinct CDR3 sequences, with 21% observed a single time. The same sample was also used in a study of T cells expressing NK-cell markers. From that paper: HCMV serostatus: most of the eight sequenced donors positive, one negative.

The V and J genes are TRBV5-1 and TRBJ1-1; D unclear. The sample taken for sequencing was PBMCs. The origin of this receptor is a woman younger than 30 in good health. The DNA of the CDR3 is TGCGCCAGCAGCTTGGCTCGGGCTGGCGATGAAGCTTTCTTT. This encodes CASSLARAGDEAFF.